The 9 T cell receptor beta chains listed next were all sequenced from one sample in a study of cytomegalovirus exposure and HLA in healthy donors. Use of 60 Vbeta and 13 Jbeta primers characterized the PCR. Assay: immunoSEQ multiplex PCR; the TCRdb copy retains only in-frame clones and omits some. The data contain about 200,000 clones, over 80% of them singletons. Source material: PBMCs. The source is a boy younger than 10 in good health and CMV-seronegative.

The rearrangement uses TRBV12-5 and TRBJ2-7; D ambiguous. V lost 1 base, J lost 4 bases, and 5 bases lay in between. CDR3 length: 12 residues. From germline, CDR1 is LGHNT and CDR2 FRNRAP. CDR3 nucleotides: TGTGCTAGTGGTTTGGCGGAGTACGAGCAGTACTTC. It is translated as CASGLAEYEQYF.

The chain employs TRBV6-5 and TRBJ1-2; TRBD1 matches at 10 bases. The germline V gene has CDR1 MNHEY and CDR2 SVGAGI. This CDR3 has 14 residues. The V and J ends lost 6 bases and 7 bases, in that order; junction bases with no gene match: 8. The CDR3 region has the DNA TGTGCCAGCAGGGACGACCGGACAGGGGGTGGCTACACCTTC. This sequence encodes CASRDDRTGGGYTF.

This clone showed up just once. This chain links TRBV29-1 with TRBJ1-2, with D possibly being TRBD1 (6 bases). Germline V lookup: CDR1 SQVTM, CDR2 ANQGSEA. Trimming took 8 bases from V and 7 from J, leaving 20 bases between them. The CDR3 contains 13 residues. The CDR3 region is CSITAAGAGGYTF. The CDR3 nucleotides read TGCAGCATAACCGCGGCAGGGGCTGGTGGCTACACCTTC.

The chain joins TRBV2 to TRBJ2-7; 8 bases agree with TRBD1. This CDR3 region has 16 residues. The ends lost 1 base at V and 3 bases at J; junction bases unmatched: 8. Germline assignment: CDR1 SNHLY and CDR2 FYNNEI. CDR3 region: CASSEDWDRKFYEQYF. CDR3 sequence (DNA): TGTGCCAGCAGTGAAGATTGGGACAGGAAATTCTACGAGCAGTACTTC.

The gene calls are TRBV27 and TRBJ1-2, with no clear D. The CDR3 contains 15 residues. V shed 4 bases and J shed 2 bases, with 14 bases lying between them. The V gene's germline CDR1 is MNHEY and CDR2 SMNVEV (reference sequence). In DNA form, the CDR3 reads TGTGCCAGCAGTTCTGCCCTGTGGGCGAACTATGGCTACACCTTC. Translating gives CASSSALWANYGYTF.

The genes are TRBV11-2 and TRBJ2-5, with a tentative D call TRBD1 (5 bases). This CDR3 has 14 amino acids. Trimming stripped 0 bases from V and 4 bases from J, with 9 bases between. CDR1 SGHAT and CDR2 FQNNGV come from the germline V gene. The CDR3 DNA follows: TGTGCCAGCAGCTTAGAGCCAAGGGGAGAGACCCAGTACTTC. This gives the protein CASSLEPRGETQYF.

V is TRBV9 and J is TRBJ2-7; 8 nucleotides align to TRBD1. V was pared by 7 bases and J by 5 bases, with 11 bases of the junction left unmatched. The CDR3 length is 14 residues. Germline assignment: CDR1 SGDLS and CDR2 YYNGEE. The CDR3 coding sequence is TGTGCCAGCTCCCCCGGACAGGGTGGCGACGAGCAGTACTTC. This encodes CASSPGQGGDEQYF.

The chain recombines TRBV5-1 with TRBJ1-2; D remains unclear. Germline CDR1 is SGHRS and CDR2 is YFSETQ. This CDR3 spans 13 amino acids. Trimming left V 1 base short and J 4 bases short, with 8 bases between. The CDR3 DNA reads TGCGCCAGCAGCTTGAGCGAACTCTATGGCTACACCTTC. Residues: CASSLSELYGYTF. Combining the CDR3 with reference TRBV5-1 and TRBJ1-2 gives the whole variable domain KAGVTQTPRYLIKTRGQQVTLSCSPISGHRSVSWYQQTPGQGLQFLFEYFSETQRNKGNFPGRFSGRQFSNSRSEMNVSTLELGDSALYLCASSLSELYGYTFGSGTRLTVV.

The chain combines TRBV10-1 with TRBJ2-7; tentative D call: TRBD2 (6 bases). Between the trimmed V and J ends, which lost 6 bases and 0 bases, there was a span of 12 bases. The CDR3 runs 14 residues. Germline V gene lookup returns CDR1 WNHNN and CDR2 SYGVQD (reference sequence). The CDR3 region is CASSPGTFSYEQYF. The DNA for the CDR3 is TGCGCCAGCAGCCCCGGGACTTTCTCCTACGAGCAGTACTTC.